A selection of T cell receptor beta chains follows, all from one sample in a study of spatial heterogeneity in lung cancer. TCRdb recomputed calls from the 5' RACE reads with MiXCR, one row per CDR3 protein. The table lists 75,000 or so distinct CDR3 sequences, 8% of them singletons. The sequenced sample was PBMCs, obtained at surgery. Every receptor here comes from a male donor with early-stage non-small cell lung cancer. CDR3s include the opening cysteine and the closing phenylalanine or tryptophan. A D gene is named only where the DNA matches it firmly.

TRBV6-2/TRBV6-3,TRBJ1-1,NA,CASSPLGGRRFMNTEAFF
TRBV2,TRBJ1-4,NA,CASSEALGGREKLFF
TRBV7-9,TRBJ1-2,TRBD1,CASSPGTGGADYGYTF
TRBV6-5,TRBJ1-1,NA,CASSPFRARNTEAFF
TRBV4-3,TRBJ1-1,NA,CASSQFEQLNTEAFF
TRBV2,TRBJ2-1,TRBD1,CAGGAFSEQFF
TRBV6-2/TRBV6-3,TRBJ2-2,NA,CASRSGTNGELFF
TRBV27,TRBJ1-1,NA,CASSLLQGEAFF
TRBV9,TRBJ1-2,TRBD1,CASSAGTVNYGYTF
TRBV7-9,TRBJ2-3,NA,CASHRVSTDTQYF
TRBV29-1,TRBJ2-1,TRBD1,CSVVRDRGYNEQFF
TRBV6-1,TRBJ2-2,NA,CATRSSANTGELFF
TRBV27,TRBJ1-6,NA,CASSFGKRGSPLHF
TRBV6-5,TRBJ2-7,TRBD1,CASSRTGTAYEQYF
TRBV20-1,TRBJ2-5,NA,CSARFGSRSQETQYF
TRBV3-1,TRBJ2-3,TRBD1,CASGGGQGMADTQYF
TRBV20-1,TRBJ2-5,TRBD2,CSAPLAGVEETQYF
TRBV28,TRBJ2-7,TRBD1,CASSLGVGQGTEQYF
TRBV29-1,TRBJ2-1,NA,CSVEDGDASSYNEQFF
TRBV19,TRBJ2-3,NA,CASSQGGTDTQYF
TRBV24-1,TRBJ2-1,NA,CATSGSGVAGLPSYNEQFF
TRBV2,TRBJ2-5,NA,CASSEVRQLQETQYF
TRBV7-2,TRBJ2-1,TRBD2,CASSLARGTISYQFF
TRBV12-3/TRBV12-4,TRBJ2-5,NA,CASSKFWTPLAQETQYF
TRBV12-3/TRBV12-4,TRBJ1-2,NA,CASTQRQGEGYTF
TRBV27,TRBJ1-6,NA,CASSRDTSAYNSPLHF
TRBV6-2/TRBV6-3,TRBJ2-2,NA,CASSDPGGVQHTGELFF
TRBV4-2,TRBJ2-2,NA,CANRRASTHEAQRTGELFF
TRBV5-5,TRBJ2-7,NA,CASSGLTSFEQYF
TRBV4-3,TRBJ2-3,NA,CASSQEGTSTDTQYF
TRBV27,TRBJ2-7,TRBD2,CASRGQRDSYEQYF
TRBV20-1,TRBJ2-7,NA,CSASSRKGSDIYEQYF
TRBV29-1,TRBJ2-5,TRBD1,CSGWDSSQYF
TRBV6-1,TRBJ2-1,TRBD2,CASRPGTSGNNEQFF
TRBV28,TRBJ2-5,TRBD2,CASSLQREGVETQYF
TRBV7-9,TRBJ1-2,NA,CASSPGPLWRANYGYTF
TRBV5-1,TRBJ1-1,TRBD1,CASSSPGQGFEAFF
TRBV19,TRBJ1-2,NA,CASSIATGQLEGYTF
TRBV4-1,TRBJ1-6,NA,CASSQVRGGGNSPLHF
TRBV12-3/TRBV12-4,TRBJ1-1,NA,CASTLRRGFLRSEAFF
TRBV7-8,TRBJ2-1,NA,CASSLQGPSAYNEQFF